Following are 25 T cell receptor beta chains from one sample sequenced in a study of blood T cell repertoires in COVID-19. Clones were read by immunoSEQ multiplex PCR, and TCRdb kept only the in-frame ones, dropping some. The sample yields approximately 260,000 clones, over 75% seen once. The sample was peripheral blood. All receptors come from a woman aged 35 to 49 who had recovered from COVID-19.

The genes are TRBV28 and TRBJ2-1; TRBD2 matches 10 bases. This CDR3 spans 18 amino acids. Trimming took 6 bases from V and 7 from J; bases not matched to a gene: 18. In germline, CDR1 is MDHEN, CDR2 SYDVKM. This CDR3 is CASRRFLSERGGQNEQFF. CDR3 DNA: TGTGCCAGCAGGCGGTTCCTCTCTGAGCGGGGGGGCCAGAATGAGCAGTTCTTC.

J is TRBJ2-7 and V is TRBV12-1; the listed D gene, TRBD2, was not tested against the DNA. TRBV12-1 is a documented pseudogene. The CDR3 sequence is 12 residues long. CDR3 amino acids: CPTAQRTYEQYF. The CDR3 region has the DNA TGCCCCACCGCCCAGAGGACCTACGAGCAGTACTTC.

This CDR3 is CASSYSPLGRGEKLFF. The CDR3 nucleotides read TGTGCCAGCAGTTACTCCCCCCTAGGGCGGGGTGAAAAACTGTTTTTT. The chain uses TRBV6-5 and TRBJ1-4; D ambiguous. Germline assignment: CDR1 MNHEY and CDR2 SVGAGI. Trimming took off 0 bases at V and 7 bases at J, with 15 bases between the two ends. This CDR3 has 16 residues.

The J gene is TRBJ2-6, the V gene TRBV30; weak D call: TRBD2 (5 bases). CDR1 is GTSNPN, CDR2 SVGIG, per germline (reference sequence). Trimming shortened V by 5 bases and J by 4 bases, and 12 bases separated the two germline ends. CDR3 size: 14 residues. CDR3 residues: CAWDGVTGANVLTF. The CDR3 region has the DNA TGTGCCTGGGACGGGGTAACCGGGGCCAACGTCCTGACTTTC.

The gene calls are TRBV27 and TRBJ1-6, with D maybe TRBD1 (5 bases). This CDR3 is 14 amino acids long. Germline loops: CDR1 MNHEY, CDR2 SMNVEV (reference sequence). Trimming removed 7 bases from V and 10 bases from J, with 17 bases in between. The CDR3 region is CASTLGRGESPLHF. The CDR3 DNA is TGTGCCAGCACCCTCGGAAGGGGCGAGTCACCCCTCCACTTT.

The genes are TRBV27 and TRBJ2-2; D is possibly TRBD1 (6 bases). With 6 bases removed from V and 5 bases from J, the gap between germline ends came to 10 bases. The length of the CDR3 is 13 residues. Per the germline V gene, CDR1 is MNHEY and CDR2 is SMNVEV (reference sequence). The chain's CDR3 is CASSLRGTGELFF. In nucleotides, the CDR3 is TGTGCCAGCAGCCTAAGGGGGACCGGGGAGCTGTTTTTT.

J is TRBJ1-3 and V is TRBV28, with unresolved D. Germline CDR1 and CDR2: MDHEN and SYDVKM. The CDR3 has 12 amino acids. Between the trimmed V and J ends, which lost 3 bases and 4 bases, there was a span of 4 bases. Here the CDR3 reads CASSFRGNTIYF. CDR3 in DNA: TGTGCCAGCAGTTTCAGGGGAAACACCATATATTTT.

This sequence joins TRBV6-5 and TRBJ1-2; 7 bases align to TRBD1. The CDR3 has 13 residues. CDR1 MNHEY and CDR2 SVGAGI come from the germline V gene. V gave up 4 bases and J gave up 8 bases; unmatched junction bases: 7. As DNA, the CDR3 is TGTGCCAGCAGTTTAGACAGGGTCGGCGGCTACACCTTC. Its translation: CASSLDRVGGYTF.

This clone was seen more than once but under ten times. V and J are TRBV25-1 and TRBJ2-7; TRBD1 aligns across 10 bases. This CDR3 contains 15 residues. J gave up 0 bases and V 3 bases, and 2 bases lay outside the gene matches. CDR1 and CDR2 (germline): MGHDK, SYGVNS. CDR3 amino acids: CASSDRDRGSYEQYF. The CDR3 DNA reads as TGTGCCAGCAGTGACCGGGACAGGGGCTCCTACGAGCAGTACTTC.

The CDR3 reads CASSPGQRMNTEAFF. The CDR3 DNA reads TGTGCCAGCAGTCCAGGACAGAGGATGAACACTGAAGCTTTCTTT. The chain uses TRBV27 and TRBJ1-1, with a weak D call TRBD1 (6 bases). The CDR3 totals 15 residues. Germline lookup yields CDR1 MNHEY and CDR2 SMNVEV (reference sequence). V lost 5 bases, J lost 0 bases, and 13 bases lay in between.

The chain has TRBV3-1 (or the pseudogene TRBV3-2) and TRBJ2-4, with 8 bases aligning to TRBD2. CDR1 and CDR2 from the germline V gene are LGHDT and YNNKEL (reference sequence). The J segment lost 3 bases and the V segment lost 8 bases, leaving 9 bases of the junction unmatched. This CDR3 has 15 amino acids. CDR3 bases: TGTGCCAGCCGTAGAGCGGGAGTGGGCAAAAACATTCAGTACTTC. Protein sequence: CASRRAGVGKNIQYF.

In DNA form, the CDR3 reads TGTGCCAGCAGTTACTCTCTTCGGGGTGAAAAACTGTTTTTT. Translating it yields CASSYSLRGEKLFF. The chain carries TRBV6-5 and TRBJ1-4, with D unclear. Germline V lookup: CDR1 MNHEY, CDR2 SVGAGI. The CDR3 loop spans 14 amino acids. The V end lost 0 bases, the J end lost 7 bases, and 9 bases lay between the germline ends.

This clone has just one count. This sequence joins TRBV15 and TRBJ2-6, with 10 bases lining up with TRBD1. V lost 2 bases to trimming and J lost 1 base; unmatched junction nucleotides: 8. The CDR3 runs 19 residues. Germline V gives CDR1 LNHNV, CDR2 YYDKDF (reference sequence). DNA of the CDR3: TGTGCCACCAGCAGATCCGGGACAGGGGCCCTATCTGGGGCCAACGTCCTGACTTTC. Protein: CATSRSGTGALSGANVLTF. The full variable domain, its missing parts supplied by reference TRBV15 and TRBJ2-6, is DAMVIQNPRYQVTQFGKPVTLSCSQTLNHNVMYWYQQKSSQAPKLLFHYYDKDFNNEADTPDNFQSRRPNTSFCFLDIRSPGLGDTAMYLCATSRSGTGALSGANVLTFGAGSRLTVL.

This chain uses TRBV15 with TRBJ1-5; TRBD1 might be the D (6 bases). Germline V gene data show CDR1 as LNHNV and CDR2 as YYDKDF (reference sequence). The CDR3 extends over 17 amino acids. The V and J ends lost 0 bases and 4 bases respectively, with 16 bases between them. CDR3 sequence reads: CATSRDRAGGGNQPQHF. The CDR3 DNA follows: TGTGCCACCAGCAGAGATCGAGCGGGGGGCGGAAATCAGCCCCAGCATTTT.

The chain carries TRBV3-1 (or the pseudogene TRBV3-2) and TRBJ2-7, with D maybe TRBD1 (6 bases). Germline lookup yields CDR1 LGHDT and CDR2 YNNKEL (reference sequence). Trimming removed 8 bases from V and 2 bases from J, with 22 bases in between. The CDR3 covers 16 residues. The CDR3 sequence: CASRLSGGSGAYEQYF. In nucleotides, the CDR3 is TGTGCCAGCCGCCTCTCAGGCGGCTCAGGGGCCTACGAGCAGTACTTC.

The chain carries TRBV7-2 and TRBJ2-1; maybe TRBD2 (5 bases). The V and J ends lost 5 bases and 10 bases respectively, with 18 bases between them. This CDR3 comprises 14 residues. Germline V lookup: CDR1 SGHTA, CDR2 FQGNSA. CDR3 coding DNA: TGTGCCAGCAGCAAACCTACTAGATACGGCGAGCAGTTCTTC. Amino acid sequence: CASSKPTRYGEQFF.

The V call is TRBV5-4, the J call TRBJ2-5; the match to TRBD2 covers 12 bases. With V trimmed by 3 bases and J by 5 bases, 2 bases remained unmatched. The germline CDR1 and CDR2 sequences are SGHNT and YYREEE (reference sequence). The CDR3 has 14 residues. CDR3 loop: CASSYLAGGETQYF. The DNA for the CDR3 is TGTGCCAGCAGCTACCTAGCGGGGGGGGAGACCCAGTACTTC.

The gene calls are TRBV24-1 and TRBJ2-3, with D hard to call. Per germline, CDR1 KGHDR and CDR2 SFDVKD. The CDR3 spans 14 residues. V was cut by 4 bases and J by 1 base, with 8 bases left in between. The CDR3 DNA is TGTGCCACCAGTGACCGGTTGGGCACAGATACGCAGTATTTT. This translates into CATSDRLGTDTQYF.

This clone showed up just a few times. The V and J genes are TRBV6-5 and TRBJ1-5, with D hard to call. Germline V CDR1 and CDR2: MNHEY, SVGAGI. V was trimmed by 0 bases and J by 6 bases, leaving 6 bases between them. This CDR3 is 13 amino acids long. CDR3 sequence: CASSYSGSQPQHF. The DNA for the CDR3 is TGTGCCAGCAGTTACTCGGGGAGTCAGCCCCAGCATTTT.

The rearrangement joins TRBV6-4 to TRBJ2-1, with TRBD1 matching over 7 bases. Germline assignment: CDR1 MRHNA and CDR2 SNTAGT. V trimming: 5 bases; J trimming: 0 bases; junction bases outside the gene matches: 7. The CDR3 has 16 residues. The CDR3 nucleotides are TGTGCCAGCAGTCCCCGAAGGGGGCACTCCTACAATGAGCAGTTCTTC. Protein product: CASSPRRGHSYNEQFF.

The V gene is TRBV6-5, the J gene TRBJ1-6; TRBD1 is a possible D gene (6 bases). Deletions cut 0 bases from V and 7 bases from J, with 10 bases between. Germline-derived CDR1 and CDR2 are MNHEY and SVGAGI. This CDR3 contains 15 residues. CDR3 region: CASSYSGRGNSPLHF. Here the CDR3 DNA reads TGTGCCAGCAGTTACTCGGGCAGGGGAAATTCACCCCTCCACTTT.

The chain employs TRBV24-1 and TRBJ2-1; 11 nucleotides agree with TRBD2. The CDR3 runs to 14 residues. Germline CDR1 is KGHDR and CDR2 is SFDVKD. V lost 3 bases and J lost 10; bases outside the gene matches: 4. The CDR3, as DNA: TGTGCCACCAGTGATGCCGGGACTAGCGGCGAGCAGTTCTTC. Protein: CATSDAGTSGEQFF.

The rearrangement uses TRBV11-2 and TRBJ1-2; possible D gene TRBD1, 5 bases. Trimming took 5 bases from V and 2 from J, leaving 15 bases between them. CDR1 SGHAT and CDR2 FQNNGV come from the germline V gene. The CDR3 is 15 amino acids. This CDR3 reads CASSPEWRGNYGYTF. The CDR3 DNA follows: TGTGCCAGCAGCCCTGAATGGCGGGGGAACTATGGCTACACCTTC.

The chain carries TRBV19 and TRBJ1-5, with 8 bases matching TRBD1. V lost 4 bases and J lost 6; bases outside the gene matches: 5. This CDR3 is built from 14 residues. Germline loops: CDR1 LNHDA, CDR2 SQIVND (reference sequence). CDR3 sequence reads: CASSSGQGRQPQHF. As DNA, the CDR3 is TGTGCCAGTAGTAGTGGACAGGGACGTCAGCCCCAGCATTTT. Full variable domain (remainder filled in from reference TRBV19 and TRBJ1-5): DGGITQSPKYLFRKEGQNVTLSCEQNLNHDAMYWYRQDPGQGLRLIYYSQIVNDFQKGDIAEGYSVSREKKESFPLTVTSAQKNPTAFYLCASSSGQGRQPQHFGDGTRLSIL.

The rearrangement links TRBV11-2 to TRBJ2-1; 8 bases fit TRBD2. Germline-derived CDR1 and CDR2 are SGHAT and FQNNGV. The CDR3 contains 15 residues. V trimming: 5 bases; J trimming: 4 bases; junction bases outside the gene matches: 7. The chain's CDR3 is CASSSSGTEYNEQFF. As DNA, the CDR3 is TGTGCCAGCAGCAGTAGCGGGACGGAGTACAATGAGCAGTTCTTC. Looking up the rest from reference TRBV11-2 and TRBJ2-1 gives the full variable domain: EAGVAQSPRYKIIEKRQSVAFWCNPISGHATLYWYQQILGQGPKLLIQFQNNGVVDDSQLPKDRFSAERLKGVDSTLKIQPAKLEDSAVYLCASSSSGTEYNEQFFGPGTRLTVL.